Reported below is one T cell receptor beta chain. The data belong to a study of T-cell reconstitution after alpha-beta-depleted transplantation in children. Unique molecular identifiers were built into the TCRbeta library. TCRdb ran MiXCR on the PCR reads and lists one entry per CDR3 protein. The sample carries 450,000 to 700,000 distinct CDR3 sequences, approximately 30% recorded once. Trimming took off 2 bases at V and 4 bases at J, with 14 bases between the two ends. Per the germline V gene, CDR1 is SGHRS and CDR2 is YFSETQ. The CDR3 runs to 15 residues. This clonotype was obtained from a boy under three years old with Wiskott-Aldrich syndrome, due to receive a stem cell transplant. V and J are TRBV5-1 and TRBJ2-3; D assignment may be TRBD1 or TRBD2 (5 bases each). The sample consisted of PBMCs, taken before TCRalphabeta/CD19-depleted stem cell transplant. The CDR3 sequence: CASSFLTGPADTQYF. The CDR3 coding sequence is TGCGCCAGCAGCTTCTTAACGGGGCCGGCAGATACGCAGTATTTT. The full variable domain, in which reference TRBV5-1 and TRBJ2-3 provide the parts outside the CDR3, is KAGVTQTPRYLIKTRGQQVTLSCSPISGHRSVSWYQQTPGQGLQFLFEYFSETQRNKGNFPGRFSGRQFSNSRSEMNVSTLELGDSALYLCASSFLTGPADTQYFGPGTRLTVL.